These 2 T cell receptor beta chains were all obtained from the same sample, sequenced in a study of cytotoxic CD8 clonotypes in ibrutinib-treated CLL. Sequenced by immunoSEQ multiplex PCR; TCRdb stores in-frame clones only, minus some. This sample has about 120,000 clones; 80% to 90% occur once, and the top ten carry roughly 2%. The source was PBMCs, collected after 24 months of ibrutinib treatment. All receptors derive from a human donor with chronic lymphocytic leukemia.

V is TRBV7-2 and J is TRBJ2-1, with D maybe TRBD1 (6 bases). V dropped 6 bases and J dropped 11 bases, with 23 bases sitting between them. CDR3 length equals 15 residues. Germline V CDR1 and CDR2: SGHTA, FQGNSA. CDR3 bases: TGTGCCAGCAGTCTCGAGAGGGGGTTTACAATGAAGCAGTTCTTC. It specifies CASSLERGFTMKQFF.

The chain joins TRBV5-1 to TRBJ1-3; D possibly corresponds to TRBD1 (6 bases). Germline V gene lookup returns CDR1 SGHRS and CDR2 YFSETQ. The CDR3 has 15 amino acids. Trimming pared 5 bases from V and 4 bases from J, leaving 16 bases between. In DNA, the CDR3 is TGCGCCAGCAGTCCGTACACAGGGACAGGAAACACCATATATTTT. This sequence encodes CASSPYTGTGNTIYF.